The 31 T cell receptor beta chains below come from one sample, sequenced in a study of cytomegalovirus exposure and HLA in healthy donors. PCR amplification relied on 60 Vbeta primers (plus 13 Jbeta primers). Sequencing used immunoSEQ multiplex PCR; TCRdb keeps in-frame clones, though not all of them. The top ten hold about 0.3% of the sample, which has approximately 270,000 clones, about 80% seen once. Sequenced input: PBMCs. The receptors derive from a girl aged 2 to 10 in good health and CMV-seronegative.

This chain joins TRBV28 and TRBJ2-1; TRBD2 aligns across 9 bases. CDR1 and CDR2 from the germline V gene are MDHEN and SYDVKM. This CDR3 region has 14 residues. The V segment lost 5 bases and the J segment 4 bases; nucleotides outside the gene matches: 3. This chain's CDR3 is CASSGSGRYNEQFF. CDR3 nucleotides: TGTGCCAGCAGTGGGAGCGGGAGGTACAATGAGCAGTTCTTC. Based on the CDR3 plus reference TRBV28 and TRBJ2-1, the full variable domain is DVKVTQSSRYLVKRTGEKVFLECVQDMDHENMFWYRQDPGLGLRLIYFSYDVKMKEKGDIPEGYSVSREKKERFSLILESASTNQTSMYLCASSGSGRYNEQFFGPGTRLTVL.

The chain is built from TRBV19 and TRBJ2-1; D uncertain. Germline values: CDR1 LNHDA, CDR2 SQIVND (reference sequence). This CDR3 comprises 13 residues. Deletions cut 3 bases from V and 10 bases from J, with 13 bases between. CDR3 in amino acids: CASSMARLLEQFF. The CDR3 DNA follows: TGTGCCAGTAGTATGGCCAGGCTGCTGGAGCAGTTCTTC.

The V gene is TRBV18, the J gene TRBJ2-2; the D gene is possibly TRBD2 (6 bases). The germline CDR1 and CDR2 sequences are KGHSH and LQKENI. Trimming took off 6 bases at V and 5 bases at J, with 16 bases between the two ends. The CDR3 spans 15 residues. The chain's CDR3 is CASSSYGGGTGELFF. Written as DNA, the CDR3 is TGTGCCAGCTCTTCCTACGGCGGAGGGACCGGGGAGCTGTTTTTT.

The V gene is TRBV6-1, the J gene TRBJ1-1; D possibly corresponds to TRBD1 (5 bases). CDR3 length: 14 amino acids. The germline gives CDR1 MNHNS, CDR2 SASEGT. Trimming removed 10 bases at V and 3 bases at J, with 18 bases between. The CDR3 coding sequence is TGTGCCAACACCCCCCCCACAGGTGACACTGAAGCTTTCTTT. It codes for CANTPPTGDTEAFF.

The chain recombines TRBV4-1 with TRBJ1-4; TRBD1 matches 9 bases. The V and J ends lost 3 bases and 5 bases, in that order; junction bases with no gene match: 4. The CDR3 length is 15 residues. Germline V gene lookup returns CDR1 MGHRA and CDR2 YSYEKL. The CDR3 coding sequence is TGCGCCAGCAGCCAGCCCGGGACAGGGAATGAAAAACTGTTTTTT. Amino acids: CASSQPGTGNEKLFF.

This clone was seen once. The J gene is TRBJ2-2, the V gene TRBV19; 12 bases fit TRBD2. The CDR3 contains 18 residues. Germline CDR1 is LNHDA and CDR2 is SQIVND (reference sequence). J lost 3 bases, V lost 5 bases, and 10 bases had no gene match. The CDR3 DNA sequence: TGTGCCAGTAGTTTCGGACTAGCGGGATATTATTACACCGGGGAGCTGTTTTTT. Its protein product is CASSFGLAGYYYTGELFF. The entire variable domain, with the rest obtained from reference TRBV19 and TRBJ2-2, is as follows: DGGITQSPKYLFRKEGQNVTLSCEQNLNHDAMYWYRQDPGQGLRLIYYSQIVNDFQKGDIAEGYSVSREKKESFPLTVTSAQKNPTAFYLCASSFGLAGYYYTGELFFGEGSRLTVL.

V is TRBV6-1 and J is TRBJ1-5, with 8 bases aligning to TRBD1. Germline V lookup: CDR1 MNHNS, CDR2 SASEGT. CDR3 length equals 14 residues. V shed 4 bases, J shed 7 bases, and the junction held 6 bases outside the gene matches. The CDR3 sequence: CASSVQGAGQPQHF. CDR3 in DNA: TGTGCCAGCAGTGTCCAGGGGGCAGGACAGCCCCAGCATTTT.

CDR3 bases: TGTGCCAGTAGTATCCCGGGACTGAACACCGGGGAGCTGTTTTTT. It specifies CASSIPGLNTGELFF. This rearrangement joins TRBV19 to TRBJ2-2; TRBD2 is a possible D gene (6 bases). Trimming left V 3 bases short and J 1 base short, with 9 bases between. Germline V lookup: CDR1 LNHDA, CDR2 SQIVND (reference sequence). CDR3 length equals 15 residues.

V gene TRBV7-9 combines with J gene TRBJ1-1, with a possible D match to TRBD1 (5 bases). Trimming left V 5 bases short and J 4 bases short, with 11 bases between. Looked up from germline, CDR1 is SEHNR and CDR2 is FQNEAQ (reference sequence). The CDR3 contains 13 residues. The CDR3 DNA reads TGTGCCAGCAGCCCTACCGGGGGCACTGAAGCTTTCTTT. It is translated as CASSPTGGTEAFF.

The chain recombines TRBV18 with TRBJ1-3; no clear D gene. Germline V gene data show CDR1 as KGHSH and CDR2 as LQKENI. V dropped 3 bases and J dropped 0 bases, with 9 bases sitting between them. The length of the CDR3 is 15 residues. CDR3 in DNA: TGTGCCAGCTCACCTACTGCAATCTCTGGAAACACCATATATTTT. This codes for CASSPTAISGNTIYF.

V is TRBV6-5 and J is TRBJ2-7; a weak D match, TRBD2 (6 bases). Germline assignment: CDR1 MNHEY and CDR2 SVGAGI. This CDR3 comprises 14 residues. The germline V and J ends were trimmed by 4 bases and 0 bases, with 10 bases remaining between them. The chain's CDR3 is CASSFLGGSYEQYF. DNA of the CDR3: TGTGCCAGCAGTTTCCTGGGGGGCTCCTACGAGCAGTACTTC.

A single count supports this clone. The rearrangement uses TRBV28 and TRBJ2-4; 7 bases fit TRBD1. The CDR3 sequence is 13 residues long. CDR1 and CDR2 (germline): MDHEN, SYDVKM. Trimming at V came to 7 bases and at J to 5 bases, leaving 5 bases not matched to a gene. In nucleotides, the CDR3 is TGTGCCAGCAAGGGGGCTAATGAAAACATTCAGTACTTC. It yields the protein CASKGANENIQYF.

The genes are TRBV13 and TRBJ2-1; 13 bases fit TRBD2. Germline CDR1 reads PRHDT; CDR2 reads FYEKMQ (reference sequence). This CDR3 has 16 amino acids. With 5 bases clipped from V and 4 bases from J, the junction kept 5 bases outside the gene matches. The CDR3 sequence: CASSTSGRGIYNEQFF. CDR3 DNA: TGTGCCAGCAGCACTAGCGGGAGGGGGATATACAATGAGCAGTTCTTC.

The rearrangement joins TRBV5-8 to TRBJ1-4, with a tentative D call TRBD1 (6 bases). The germline CDR1 and CDR2 sequences are SGHTS and YDEGEE. The CDR3 has 15 amino acids. Trimming shortened V by 1 base and J by 2 bases, and 9 bases separated the two germline ends. This chain's CDR3 is CASSLQGRTNEKLFF. The DNA for the CDR3 is TGTGCCAGCAGCTTGCAGGGGCGGACTAATGAAAAACTGTTTTTT.

The chain has TRBV10-3 and TRBJ1-3; D not certain. V lost 0 bases to trimming and J lost 4 bases, with 16 bases between them. The CDR3 runs 17 residues. Germline V CDR1 and CDR2: ENHRY, SYGVKD. The DNA for the CDR3 is TGTGCCATCAGTGAGTCTAACGCAGGACTTTCGGGAAACACCATATATTTT. Protein: CAISESNAGLSGNTIYF.

The rearrangement uses TRBV7-2 and TRBJ2-5; D uncertain. Judging by the DNA end, TRBJ2-7 fits better; the J call may be wrong. In germline, CDR1 is SGHTA, CDR2 FQGNSA. CDR3 length: 15 amino acids. The CDR3 loop reads CASSLAITNTYEQYF. CDR3 DNA sequence: TGTGCCAGCAGCTTAGCGATTACTAACACCTACGAGCAGTACTTC.

This sequence joins TRBV7-3 and TRBJ2-2, with D possibly being TRBD1 (6 bases). Germline values: CDR1 SGHTA, CDR2 FQGTGA. The CDR3 has 16 amino acids. V shed 2 bases and J shed 4 bases, with 14 bases lying between them. CDR3 bases: TGTGCCAGCAGCTTATTAGGACAGTCCTCCACCGGGGAGCTGTTTTTT. It codes for CASSLLGQSSTGELFF.

This chain connects TRBV27 to TRBJ1-2; D not resolved. Trimming took 5 bases from V and 4 from J, leaving 14 bases between them. The length of the CDR3 is 14 residues. The V gene's germline CDR1 is MNHEY and CDR2 SMNVEV (reference sequence). In DNA form, the CDR3 reads TGTGCCAGCAGTGCAAATAACTACGGCTATGGCTACACCTTC. Translated, it gives CASSANNYGYGYTF.

The sample holds a few counts of this clone. The rearrangement links TRBV7-9 to TRBJ2-7; 7 bases map to TRBD2. Germline CDR1 reads SEHNR; CDR2 reads FQNEAQ (reference sequence). CDR3 length: 13 residues. Trimming took 4 bases from V and 0 from J; bases not matched to a gene: 0. The CDR3 here is CASSWTSSYEQYF. In nucleotides, the CDR3 is TGTGCCAGCAGCTGGACTAGCTCCTACGAGCAGTACTTC.

This chain connects TRBV28 to TRBJ2-7, with a tentative D call TRBD2 (6 bases). The CDR3 runs 14 residues. The germline V gene encodes CDR1 MDHEN and CDR2 SYDVKM. Trimming took 0 bases from V and 5 from J, leaving 11 bases between them. The CDR3 sequence is CASSLWAGPHEQYF. The CDR3 region has the DNA TGTGCCAGCAGTTTATGGGCGGGACCCCACGAGCAGTACTTC.

The V gene is TRBV6-1, the J gene TRBJ1-1; D is uncertain. V gave up 3 bases and J gave up 2 bases, with 7 bases separating them. Germline V lookup: CDR1 MNHNS, CDR2 SASEGT. CDR3 length: 13 amino acids. The CDR3 DNA reads TGTGCCAGCAGTGACCAATCCAACACTGAAGCTTTCTTT. This sequence encodes CASSDQSNTEAFF.

This clone was seen more than once but under ten times. The chain uses TRBV18 and TRBJ2-1; TRBD1 is a possible D gene (6 bases). The CDR3 runs to 17 residues. Trimming removed 3 bases from V and 3 bases from J, with 18 bases in between. In germline, CDR1 is KGHSH, CDR2 LQKENI. The CDR3 sequence: CASSPQGSVGGYNEQFF. The DNA for the CDR3 is TGTGCCAGCTCACCCCAGGGGTCTGTAGGTGGCTACAATGAGCAGTTCTTC.

The chain joins TRBV5-4 to TRBJ1-2; the D is unclear. Germline V CDR1 and CDR2: SGHNT, YYREEE (reference sequence). CDR3 length equals 15 residues. Deletions cut 0 bases from V and 8 bases from J, with 17 bases between. CDR3 protein: CASSLADVAAGGYTF. The CDR3 DNA sequence: TGTGCCAGCAGCTTGGCCGACGTGGCAGCGGGGGGCTACACCTTC.

The rearrangement joins TRBV7-8 to TRBJ2-5; D unclear. This CDR3 has 14 residues. V lost 5 bases to trimming and J lost 5 bases, with 15 bases between them. The germline V gene encodes CDR1 SGHVS and CDR2 FQNEAQ. The CDR3 DNA reads TGTGCCAGCAGCCCGTCCGTTAGCCGCGAGACCCAGTACTTC. Residues: CASSPSVSRETQYF. The full variable domain, rest sourced from reference TRBV7-8 and TRBJ2-5, is GAGVSQSPRYKVAKRGQDVALRCDPISGHVSLFWYQQALGQGPEFLTYFQNEAQLDKSGLPSDRFFAERPEGSVSTLKIQRTQQEDSAVYLCASSPSVSRETQYFGPGTRLLVL.

The chain employs TRBV6-4 and TRBJ2-3, with D perhaps TRBD2 (8 bases). Germline V gene sequence: CDR1 MRHNA, CDR2 SNTAGT. The V end was cut by 2 bases, the J end by 5 bases, with 20 bases between. The CDR3 loop spans 17 amino acids. CDR3 residues: CASSDPWTSQGEDTQYF. CDR3 sequence (DNA): TGTGCCAGCAGTGACCCCTGGACTAGCCAGGGGGAAGATACGCAGTATTTT.

CDR3 DNA sequence: TGCGCCAGCAGTGAGACACCCCGGGACAGGGTTTTGAATCAGCCCCAGCATTTT. It encodes CASSETPRDRVLNQPQHF. The chain combines TRBV10-1 with TRBJ1-5; TRBD1 aligns across 9 bases. This CDR3 is 18 amino acids long. The ends lost 2 bases at V and 4 bases at J; junction bases unmatched: 12. Germline lookup yields CDR1 WNHNN and CDR2 SYGVQD (reference sequence).

This clone was picked up one time. The chain is built from TRBV7-9 and TRBJ1-2; 7 positions agree with TRBD1. The V gene's germline CDR1 is SEHNR and CDR2 FQNEAQ (reference sequence). Germline trimming cut 1 base from V and 0 bases from J; bases unmatched to any gene: 2. The CDR3 sequence is 15 residues long. The CDR3 bases are TGTGCCAGCAGCTTAGAGGGGGCGGCTAACTATGGCTACACCTTC. It encodes CASSLEGAANYGYTF.

The chain is built from TRBV6-8 and TRBJ2-2, with D possibly matching TRBD1 (6 bases). Deletions cut 1 base from V and 7 bases from J, with 10 bases between. This CDR3 has 14 residues. The germline CDR1 and CDR2 sequences are MNHGY and SAAAGT. In DNA form, the CDR3 reads TGTGCCAGCAGTTACTTCCAGGGGCACGGGGAGCTGTTTTTT. Translated, it gives CASSYFQGHGELFF.

This chain connects TRBV5-1 to TRBJ2-7, with TRBD1 matching 8 bases. Germline values: CDR1 SGHRS, CDR2 YFSETQ. The CDR3 has 15 residues. The V and J ends lost 1 base and 3 bases, in that order; junction bases with no gene match: 6. In nucleotides, the CDR3 is TGCGCCAGCAGCTTGCTATGGGACAGGAACTACGAGCAGTACTTC. Its protein product is CASSLLWDRNYEQYF. Supplemented by reference TRBV5-1 and TRBJ2-7, the full variable domain reads KAGVTQTPRYLIKTRGQQVTLSCSPISGHRSVSWYQQTPGQGLQFLFEYFSETQRNKGNFPGRFSGRQFSNSRSEMNVSTLELGDSALYLCASSLLWDRNYEQYFGPGTRLTVT.

Concerning this clone: A read error may produce the germline difference seen at one junction end. This sequence joins TRBV28 and TRBJ1-4; D uncertain. CDR1 MDHEN and CDR2 SYDVKM come from the germline V gene. CDR3 size: 16 residues. This CDR3 reads CASSPLTVTTNEELFF. The CDR3 nucleotides read TGTGCCAGCAGCCCACTCACGGTCACAACTAATGAAGAACTGTTTTTT.

The rearrangement uses TRBV28 and TRBJ2-7; 11 positions match TRBD1. Germline CDR1 and CDR2: MDHEN and SYDVKM. The CDR3 is 15 amino acids. V gave up 2 bases and J gave up 6 bases; unmatched junction bases: 6. In DNA, the CDR3 is TGTGCCAGCAGTTTACCCGGGACAGGGGGTTCCGAGCAGTACTTC. It encodes CASSLPGTGGSEQYF.